This record concerns one T cell receptor beta chain sequence. This sample was taken from a study of synovial regulatory T cells in juvenile arthritis. Repertoires were generated with immunoSEQ multiplex PCR, while TCRdb's copy carries only in-frame clones and drops some. The specimen's table records 8,000 to 10,000 clones. The sequenced material came from Treg cells from blood. Subset of the sample: remaining (HLA-DR-negative) circulating blood Treg cells. The receptor was derived from a donor aged 2 to 35 with juvenile idiopathic arthritis.

The CDR3 loop reads CASSARTSRGNEQFF. The genes are TRBV7-3 and TRBJ2-1; TCRdb selects TRBD2, and the lack of DNA leaves this call unchecked. Germline V gene data show CDR1 as SGHTA and CDR2 as FQGTGA. The CDR3 has 15 residues. The coding DNA is unavailable.